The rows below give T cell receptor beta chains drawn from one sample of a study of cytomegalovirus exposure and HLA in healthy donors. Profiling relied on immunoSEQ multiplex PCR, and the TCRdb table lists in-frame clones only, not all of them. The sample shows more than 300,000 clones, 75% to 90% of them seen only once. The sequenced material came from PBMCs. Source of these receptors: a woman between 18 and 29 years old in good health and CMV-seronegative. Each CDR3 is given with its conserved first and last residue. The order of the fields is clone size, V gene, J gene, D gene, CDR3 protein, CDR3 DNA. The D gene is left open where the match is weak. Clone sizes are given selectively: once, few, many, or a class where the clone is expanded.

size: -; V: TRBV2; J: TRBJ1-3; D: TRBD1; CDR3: CASSEGRGPGNTIYF; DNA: TGTGCCAGCAGTGAAGGCAGGGGGCCTGGAAACACCATATATTTT
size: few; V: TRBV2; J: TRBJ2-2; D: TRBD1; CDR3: CASSPIPGQGWTGELFF; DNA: TGTGCCAGCAGCCCAATTCCGGGACAGGGTTGGACCGGGGAGCTGTTTTTT
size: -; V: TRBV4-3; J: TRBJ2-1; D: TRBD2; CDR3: CASSQDFSSGYNEQFF; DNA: TGCGCCAGCAGCCAAGATTTTTCTAGCGGTTACAATGAGCAGTTCTTC
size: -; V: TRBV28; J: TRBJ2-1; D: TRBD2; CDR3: CASSLGLWLAGPSYNEQFF; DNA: TGTGCCAGCAGTTTGGGTCTATGGCTAGCGGGGCCCTCCTACAATGAGCAGTTCTTC
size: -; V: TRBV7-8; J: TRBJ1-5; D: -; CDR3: CASSLGAEGRNQPQHF; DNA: TGTGCCAGCAGCTTAGGGGCGGAGGGTCGCAATCAGCCCCAGCATTTT
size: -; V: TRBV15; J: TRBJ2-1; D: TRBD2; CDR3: CATSVGSGSLAGSYNEQFF; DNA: TGTGCCACCAGCGTGGGTAGCGGGAGTCTGGCTGGGTCCTACAATGAGCAGTTCTTC
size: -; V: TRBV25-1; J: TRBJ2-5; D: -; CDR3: CASSESGAGQETQYF; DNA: TGTGCCAGCAGTGAATCTGGGGCGGGGCAAGAGACCCAGTACTTC
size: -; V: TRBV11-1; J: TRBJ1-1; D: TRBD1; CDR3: CASSSQGALTEAFF; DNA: TGTGCCAGCAGTTCACAGGGGGCGCTCACTGAAGCTTTCTTT
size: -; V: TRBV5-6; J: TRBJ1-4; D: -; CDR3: CASSRTSGRGEKLFF; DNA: TGTGCCAGCAGCCGGACGTCGGGAAGAGGAGAAAAACTGTTTTTT
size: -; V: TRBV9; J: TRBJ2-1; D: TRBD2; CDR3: CASSPRLADNEQFF; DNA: TGTGCCAGCAGCCCCCGACTAGCGGACAATGAGCAGTTCTTC
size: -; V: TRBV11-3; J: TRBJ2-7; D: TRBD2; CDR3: CARTPAGGPYEQYF; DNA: TGTGCCCGGACCCCAGCGGGAGGTCCCTACGAGCAGTACTTC
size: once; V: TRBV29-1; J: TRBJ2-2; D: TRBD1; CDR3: CSVRQGSDTGELFF; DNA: TGCAGCGTCAGACAGGGGTCGGACACCGGGGAGCTGTTTTTT
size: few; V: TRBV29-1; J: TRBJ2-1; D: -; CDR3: CSVEDGRGRNEQFF; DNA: TGCAGCGTTGAGGATGGGAGGGGGAGAAATGAGCAGTTCTTC
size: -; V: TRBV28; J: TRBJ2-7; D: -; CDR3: CASSPTGYNYEQYF; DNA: TGTGCCAGCAGTCCCACGGGATATAACTACGAGCAGTACTTC
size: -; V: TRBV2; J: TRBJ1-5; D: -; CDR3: CASSAGDARRQPQHF; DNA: TGTGCCAGCAGTGCTGGAGACGCACGTCGTCAGCCCCAGCATTTT
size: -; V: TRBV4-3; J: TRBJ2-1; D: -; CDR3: CASSQDLTAEPPEFF; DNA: TGCGCCAGCAGCCAAGATCTTACAGCGGAGCCCCCTGAGTTCTTC